This T cell receptor beta chain appears in the sequencing data of a study of T-cell reconstitution after alpha-beta-depleted transplantation in children. Study results and caveats: Roughly two months post-transplant, alpha-beta T cells reportedly originated from several hundred graft clones that had expanded. Newly produced T cells mostly accounted for T-cell counts and diversity one year post-transplant. Elevated TCRbeta diversity at day 60 was traced, in some patients, to surviving recipient T cells and thymic progenitors.

A library of TCRbeta sequences, prepared with unique molecular identifiers, was generated. TCRdb redid the calling of the PCR reads with MiXCR, one entry per CDR3 protein. Of over 200,000 distinct CDR3 sequences listed, around 9.2% are singletons. This CDR3 spans 14 amino acids. CDR1 is SGHRS and CDR2 is YFSETQ in the germline V gene. Between the trimmed V and J ends, which lost 0 bases and 7 bases, there was a span of 14 bases. Turning to this clonotype: Its target is unknown.

Sequencing was performed on PBMCs, mostly from graft donor cells, taken 360 days after TCRalphabeta/CD19-depleted stem cell transplant. The rearrangement uses TRBV5-1 and TRBJ2-7; D is possibly TRBD1 (5 bases). The TCR was taken from a male patient between 2 and 10 years old who had a stem cell transplant for acute myeloid leukemia, so the T cells may come from the graft donor. The CDR3 region is CASSLEGAPEEQYF. In nucleotides, the CDR3 is TGCGCCAGCAGCTTGGAAGGGGCCCCGGAAGAGCAGTACTTC. Using reference TRBV5-1 and TRBJ2-7 for the parts outside the CDR3, the full variable domain is KAGVTQTPRYLIKTRGQQVTLSCSPISGHRSVSWYQQTPGQGLQFLFEYFSETQRNKGNFPGRFSGRQFSNSRSEMNVSTLELGDSALYLCASSLEGAPEEQYFGPGTRLTVT.